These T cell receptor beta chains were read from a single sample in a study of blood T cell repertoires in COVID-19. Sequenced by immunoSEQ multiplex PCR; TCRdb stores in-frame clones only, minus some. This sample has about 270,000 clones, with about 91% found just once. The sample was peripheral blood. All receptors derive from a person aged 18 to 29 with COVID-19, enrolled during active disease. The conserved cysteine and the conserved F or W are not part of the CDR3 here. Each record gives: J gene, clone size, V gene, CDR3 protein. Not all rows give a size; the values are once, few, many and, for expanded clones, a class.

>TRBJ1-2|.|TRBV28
ASSPGNYGYT
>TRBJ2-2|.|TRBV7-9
ASSWDRQTGELF
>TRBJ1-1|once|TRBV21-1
ASQGQVMNTEAF
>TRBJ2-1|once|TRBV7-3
ASSHTSSGSIHEQF
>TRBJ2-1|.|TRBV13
ASSSSSYNEQF
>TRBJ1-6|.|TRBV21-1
ASSNHRGVFNSPLH
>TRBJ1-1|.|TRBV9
ASSVGGGGTEAF
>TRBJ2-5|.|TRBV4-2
ASSQDDGRGETQY
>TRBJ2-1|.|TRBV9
ASSVVGLAENNEQF
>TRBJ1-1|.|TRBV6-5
ASRPGGRAEAF
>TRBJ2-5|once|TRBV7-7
ASSAAPGQTFNQETQY
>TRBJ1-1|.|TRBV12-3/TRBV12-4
ASRRTGYTEAF
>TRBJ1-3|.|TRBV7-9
ASGQSREAGNTIY
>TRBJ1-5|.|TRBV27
ASSSTGALNQPQH
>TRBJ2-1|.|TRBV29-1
SVEGLEGGPSSYNEQF
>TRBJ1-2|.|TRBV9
ASSSRTGANYGYT
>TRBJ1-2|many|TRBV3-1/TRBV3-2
ASSQDGQGIGGYT
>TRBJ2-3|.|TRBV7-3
ASSLNRETDTQY
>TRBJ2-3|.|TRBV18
ASSLLSTGKVPTDTQY
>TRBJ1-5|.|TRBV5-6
ASTLGQVYNQPQH
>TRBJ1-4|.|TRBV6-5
ASQKAGEEKLF
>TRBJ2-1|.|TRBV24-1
ATSVAGVNNEQF